The T cell receptor beta chain under discussion was sequenced for a study of blood T cell repertoires in COVID-19. Germline V lookup: CDR1 SGHDT, CDR2 YYEEEE. The CDR3 spans 17 residues. Using immunoSEQ multiplex PCR, the repertoire was profiled, and TCRdb retains in-frame clones only, with some absent. The table shows about 110,000 clones, with approximately 82% occurring only once. Sequencing input: peripheral blood. This clonotype was obtained from a woman at least 80 years old with active or convalescent COVID-19. The V and J genes are TRBV5-6 and TRBJ2-1, with 11 bases matching TRBD2. CDR3 sequence reads: CASGGLAATSSYNEQFF. DNA for the CDR3: TGTGCGAGCGGGGGACTAGCGGCTACGAGCTCCTACAATGAGCAGTTCTTC.